The 9 T cell receptor beta chains below all came from one sample that was sequenced in a study of response to subunit inactivated influenza vaccine. TCRdb reanalysed the RT-PCR reads using MiXCR and keeps one entry per CDR3 protein. The table has over 750,000 distinct CDR3 sequences, 21% seen once. Sequences were derived from PBMCs from blood, sampled around 5 days after vaccination. The source of these receptors is a middle-aged man who received an inactivated influenza vaccine.

This clonotype has just a few counts. The chain employs TRBV7-8 and TRBJ2-1, with 9 positions matching TRBD2. The junction had 19 bases not matched to a gene; V was cut back by 5 bases and J by 8 bases. Germline V lookup: CDR1 SGHVS, CDR2 FQNEAQ. This CDR3 contains 18 residues. This CDR3 is CASSPPLRTSVVYDEQFF. The CDR3 nucleotides are TGTGCCAGCAGCCCACCCCTCCGGACTAGCGTAGTTTACGATGAGCAGTTCTTC. The complete variable domain, with remaining parts taken from reference TRBV7-8 and TRBJ2-1, reads GAGVSQSPRYKVAKRGQDVALRCDPISGHVSLFWYQQALGQGPEFLTYFQNEAQLDKSGLPSDRFFAERPEGSVSTLKIQRTQQEDSAVYLCASSPPLRTSVVYDEQFFGPGTRLTVL.

This clonotype was detected only a few times. The J gene is TRBJ1-5, the V gene TRBV4-1; maybe TRBD1 (6 bases). V lost 2 bases, J lost 6 bases, and 14 bases lay in between. Germline values: CDR1 MGHRA, CDR2 YSYEKL. CDR3 length: 15 amino acids. The CDR3 sequence: CASSQLAGTSQPQHF. The CDR3 nucleotides are TGCGCCAGCAGCCAACTCGCAGGGACAAGTCAGCCCCAGCATTTT.

The rearrangement uses TRBV5-1 and TRBJ1-2; 9 bases line up with TRBD1. V gave up 3 bases and J gave up 2 bases; unmatched junction bases: 2. Germline V gene sequence: CDR1 SGHRS, CDR2 YFSETQ. This CDR3 comprises 14 residues. The CDR3 spells CASSWGQGNYGYTF. In DNA, the CDR3 is TGCGCCAGCAGCTGGGGACAGGGAAACTATGGCTACACCTTC. Supplemented by reference TRBV5-1 and TRBJ1-2, the full variable domain reads KAGVTQTPRYLIKTRGQQVTLSCSPISGHRSVSWYQQTPGQGLQFLFEYFSETQRNKGNFPGRFSGRQFSNSRSEMNVSTLELGDSALYLCASSWGQGNYGYTFGSGTRLTVV.

The sample holds a few counts of this clonotype. The chain couples TRBV15 to TRBJ2-1, with 9 bases lining up with TRBD2. The germline V gene has CDR1 LNHNV and CDR2 YYDKDF (reference sequence). J lost 0 bases, V lost 1 base, and 10 bases had no gene match. CDR3 length: 19 residues. The chain's CDR3 is CATSRGTVAGAGSYNEQFF. CDR3 sequence (DNA): TGTGCCACCAGCAGAGGAACGGTAGCGGGGGCCGGCTCCTACAATGAGCAGTTCTTC.

This clonotype occurred a few times. This sequence joins TRBV20-1 and TRBJ2-2, with D maybe TRBD1 (6 bases). Trimming shortened V by 6 bases and J by 1 base, and 12 bases separated the two germline ends. This CDR3 has 14 residues. The germline V gene has CDR1 DFQATT and CDR2 SNEGSKA (reference sequence). The CDR3 coding sequence is TGCAGTGCATCGGAGACAGGGAACACCGGGGAGCTGTTTTTT. This sequence encodes CSASETGNTGELFF.

This clonotype was observed a few times. This rearrangement joins TRBV4-2 to TRBJ2-1, with no clear D. The germline V gene encodes CDR1 LGHNA and CDR2 YNFKEQ. The CDR3 extends over 13 amino acids. Trimming removed 1 base from V and 6 bases from J, with 7 bases in between. The CDR3 spells CASSQVGGNEQFF. As DNA, the CDR3 is TGTGCCAGCAGCCAAGTCGGTGGCAATGAGCAGTTCTTC.

In this sample, this clonotype turned up a few times. The chain recombines TRBV6-1 with TRBJ2-6; D uncertain. The V end was cut by 7 bases, the J end by 1 base, with 8 bases between. The CDR3 runs to 14 residues. CDR1 MNHNS and CDR2 SASEGT come from the germline V gene. This chain's CDR3 is CASTPASGANVLTF. The CDR3 coding sequence is TGTGCCAGCACCCCAGCATCTGGGGCCAACGTCCTGACTTTC.

This clonotype was counted between two and nine times. The chain links TRBV2 to TRBJ1-2; 10 bases align to TRBD1. Looked up from germline, CDR1 is SNHLY and CDR2 is FYNNEI. This CDR3 spans 15 amino acids. The CDR3 DNA follows: TGTGCGAAAGGGGGACAGGGGATATCTAACTATGGCTACACCTTC. Translation: CAKGGQGISNYGYTF.

The chain carries TRBV20-1 and TRBJ1-1, with a possible D match to TRBD1 (6 bases). The length of the CDR3 is 14 residues. The V gene's germline CDR1 is DFQATT and CDR2 SNEGSKA (reference sequence). V was shortened by 3 bases and J by 0 bases, with 11 bases between the two germline ends. The CDR3 DNA follows: TGCAGTGCTAGGGCGGGGGCTATGAACACTGAAGCTTTCTTT. It yields the protein CSARAGAMNTEAFF.